This T cell receptor beta chain is drawn from a study of long-term antiretroviral therapy in people with HIV. V was cut by 1 base and J by 3 bases, with 14 bases left in between. Germline values: CDR1 LGHNA, CDR2 YSLEER. The CDR3 sequence is 16 residues long. This clone was seen only once. The antigen is undetermined. The study's findings and limits: With ART, diversity went up but was still lower than in transplant donor controls.

The run of the v3.0 immunoSEQ assay was at survey level. Data came from immunoSEQ multiplex PCR; TCRdb stores just in-frame clones and leaves some out. Found here are over 30,000 clones, over 70% of them singletons; the top ten hold approximately 6.2%. The chain carries TRBV4-3 and TRBJ2-3, with a weak D call TRBD2 (6 bases). This receptor was obtained from a man between 18 and 35 years old with HIV. This specimen consisted of unsorted PBMCs, obtained 0.6 years after starting antiretroviral therapy. Written as DNA, the CDR3 is TGCGCCAGCAGCCAAGGGGACTCACAGTGGACAGATACGCAGTATTTT. Translating gives CASSQGDSQWTDTQYF.